Listed below are T cell receptor beta chains from one sample, sequenced in a study of CD8 T cells in Susac syndrome. TCRdb reanalysed the immunoSEQ multiplex PCR reads using MiXCR and keeps one entry per CDR3 protein. The repertoire holds about 80,000 distinct CDR3 sequences, with 95% to 97% as singletons. The specimen was CD8+ T cells from PBMCs. These receptors all stem from a human donor with Susac syndrome. Each CDR3 is given with its conserved first and last residue. The order of the fields is V gene, clone size, J gene, D gene, CDR3 protein, CDR3 DNA. D genes are given only for firm matches. Clone size, where shown, is once, few, many, or a class for clones that have expanded.

>TRBV5-6|-|TRBJ2-2|-
CASTSQGPGTGELFF
TGTGCCAGCACCTCCCAAGGGCCGGGAACCGGGGAGCTGTTTTTT
>TRBV20-1|-|TRBJ2-3|-
CSAPRLVGGTDTQYF
TGCAGTGCCCCGAGACTAGTGGGAGGCACAGATACGCAGTATTTT
>TRBV27|-|TRBJ1-2|-
CASSLGRDTYGYTF
TGTGCCAGCAGTTTAGGCCGGGACACATATGGCTACACCTTC
>TRBV15|-|TRBJ2-4|-
CATSRERGAKNIQYF
TGTGCCACCAGCAGAGAACGGGGAGCCAAAAACATTCAGTACTTC
>TRBV7-6|-|TRBJ2-2|-
CASSPRGGALAGELFF
TGTGCCAGCAGCCCCAGGGGCGGGGCGCTTGCCGGGGAGCTGTTTTTT
>TRBV12-3/TRBV12-4|-|TRBJ2-6|-
CASSPTVDSGANVLTF
TGTGCCAGCAGTCCTACGGTGGACTCTGGGGCCAACGTCCTGACTTTC
>TRBV20-1|-|TRBJ2-1|TRBD2
CSAGSLWTSVPNEQFF
TGCAGTGCTGGGTCCCTTTGGACTAGCGTTCCCAATGAGCAGTTCTTC
>TRBV4-3|-|TRBJ2-7|-
CASSQQRALGPYEQYF
TGCGCCAGCAGCCAACAACGGGCCCTGGGGCCCTACGAGCAGTACTTC
>TRBV7-2|once|TRBJ2-7|-
CASSPSGYYEQYF
TGTGCCAGCAGCCCCTCAGGTTACTACGAGCAGTACTTC
>TRBV13|-|TRBJ1-6|-
CASSFGSSYNSPLHF
TGTGCCAGCAGCTTCGGTAGCTCCTATAATTCACCCCTCCACTTT
>TRBV4-2|-|TRBJ2-2|-
CASSQVSPVGSGVTGELFF
TGTGCCAGCAGCCAAGTCTCACCGGTGGGCTCAGGGGTTACCGGGGAGCTGTTTTTT
>TRBV20-1|-|TRBJ2-7|-
CSARGFGTYEQYF
TGCAGTGCTAGAGGTTTCGGGACCTACGAGCAGTACTTC
>TRBV29-1|-|TRBJ1-4|-
CSVFTAGEESEKLFF
TGCAGCGTCTTTACGGCAGGGGAAGAGAGTGAAAAACTGTTTTTT
>TRBV3-1|-|TRBJ2-7|TRBD2
CASSREGYEQYF
TGTGCCAGCAGCCGGGAGGGGTACGAGCAGTACTTC
>TRBV6-4|-|TRBJ2-3|-
CASSEADSTDTQYF
TGTGCCAGCAGTGAGGCGGATAGCACAGATACGCAGTATTTT
>TRBV27|-|TRBJ2-3|-
CASSLSRGRQRTDTQYF
TGTGCCAGCAGTTTATCAAGGGGAAGGCAGCGCACAGATACGCAGTATTTT
>TRBV20-1|-|TRBJ2-5|TRBD1
CSARDRVETQYF
TGCAGTGCGAGGGACAGGGTGGAGACCCAGTACTTC
>TRBV18|-|TRBJ1-2|-
CASSPPVENYGYTF
TGTGCCAGCTCACCCCCCGTTGAGAACTATGGCTACACCTTC
>TRBV7-2|-|TRBJ2-7|TRBD2
CASSFGLAGYEQYF
TGTGCCAGCAGCTTCGGACTAGCCGGCTACGAGCAGTACTTC
>TRBV24-1|-|TRBJ2-3|-
CATSERGAYTDTQYF
TGTGCCACCAGTGAACGGGGGGCCTACACAGATACGCAGTATTTT
>TRBV19|once|TRBJ2-5|-
CASSLAPIETQYF
TGTGCCAGTAGCCTCGCTCCGATAGAGACCCAGTACTTC
>TRBV3-1|-|TRBJ2-5|TRBD2
CASSHFGGQETQYF
TGTGCCAGCAGCCATTTCGGGGGGCAAGAGACCCAGTACTTC
>TRBV4-3|-|TRBJ1-2|-
CASSQDPRGFISGYTF
TGCGCCAGCAGCCAAGATCCCCGGGGGTTTATCTCTGGCTACACCTTC
>TRBV9|-|TRBJ2-2|-
CASTPNTGELFF
TGTGCCAGCACACCTAACACCGGGGAGCTGTTTTTT
>TRBV6-6|once|TRBJ2-6|-
CASSPGQSPPANVLTF
TGTGCCAGCAGCCCCGGACAGTCCCCTCCCGCCAACGTCCTGACTTTC
>TRBV5-1|-|TRBJ2-7|TRBD1
CASSFSTGTYEQYF
TGCGCCAGCAGCTTCTCGACAGGGACCTACGAGCAGTACTTC
>TRBV20-1|-|TRBJ2-5|-
CSASPLVQGHQETQYF
TGCAGTGCTAGCCCTTTGGTACAGGGACATCAAGAGACCCAGTACTTC
>TRBV29-1|-|TRBJ2-1|-
CSVEVDPYNEQFF
TGCAGCGTTGAAGTTGACCCGTACAATGAGCAGTTCTTC
>TRBV15|-|TRBJ2-2|-
CATSESPDEELFF
TGTGCCACCAGCGAAAGTCCGGACGAGGAGCTGTTTTTT
>TRBV2|-|TRBJ2-5|TRBD1
CASKGQGKTQYF
TGTGCCAGCAAGGGACAGGGAAAGACCCAGTACTTC
>TRBV12-3/TRBV12-4|-|TRBJ2-3|-
CASSLGHLGDTQYF
TGTGCCAGCTCCCTCGGACATTTGGGCGATACGCAGTATTTT
>TRBV7-2|-|TRBJ2-3|-
CASSRRSFDSTDTQYF
TGTGCCAGCAGCCGACGAAGCTTCGATAGCACAGATACGCAGTATTTT
>TRBV4-3|-|TRBJ2-7|-
CASSDVAHSYEQYF
TGCGCCAGCAGTGATGTGGCTCACTCCTACGAGCAGTACTTC
>TRBV29-1|-|TRBJ2-1|-
CSVEWARDEQFF
TGCAGCGTTGAGTGGGCTCGGGATGAGCAGTTCTTC
>TRBV6-2/TRBV6-3|-|TRBJ2-5|-
CASSFSGPPQETQYF
TGTGCCAGCAGCTTCAGCGGACCGCCTCAAGAGACCCAGTACTTC
>TRBV12-3/TRBV12-4|-|TRBJ2-4|TRBD1
CASIRDRGGNIQYF
TGTGCCAGCATCCGGGACAGGGGAGGGAACATTCAGTACTTC
>TRBV6-1|-|TRBJ2-3|-
CASSPQSGGEMPDTQYF
TGTGCCAGCAGTCCCCAGTCGGGGGGCGAGATGCCAGATACGCAGTATTTT